This T cell receptor beta chain was obtained from a study of cytomegalovirus exposure and HLA in healthy donors. The overall study: Early on, a data release was issued that held roughly 80 million unique TCRs from HLA-typed donors. Study-level findings and limits: An assumption of roughly uniform sequencing depth across donors underlay the presence/absence analyses. Apparent HLA restriction characterized most CMV-associated TCR beta chains in a later analysis. CMV serostatus was the sole immune exposure information available.

The ends lost 5 bases at V and 6 bases at J; junction bases unmatched: 5. The CDR3 length is 13 residues. The germline gives CDR1 MNHNS, CDR2 SASEGT. With 60 Vbeta and 13 Jbeta primers, the PCR was carried out. Clones were sequenced by immunoSEQ multiplex PCR, and TCRdb holds only the in-frame ones, with some missing. The sample records around 160,000 clones, 75% to 90% being singletons. In regard to this clone: The antigen is undetermined.

Specimen: PBMCs. The sequence derives from a woman between 18 and 29 years old in good health and CMV-seronegative. The chain recombines TRBV6-1 with TRBJ1-2, with TRBD1 matching 8 bases. CDR3 sequence reads: CASSRTGNHGYTF. CDR3 nucleotides: TGTGCCAGCAGTAGGACAGGGAACCATGGCTACACCTTC.